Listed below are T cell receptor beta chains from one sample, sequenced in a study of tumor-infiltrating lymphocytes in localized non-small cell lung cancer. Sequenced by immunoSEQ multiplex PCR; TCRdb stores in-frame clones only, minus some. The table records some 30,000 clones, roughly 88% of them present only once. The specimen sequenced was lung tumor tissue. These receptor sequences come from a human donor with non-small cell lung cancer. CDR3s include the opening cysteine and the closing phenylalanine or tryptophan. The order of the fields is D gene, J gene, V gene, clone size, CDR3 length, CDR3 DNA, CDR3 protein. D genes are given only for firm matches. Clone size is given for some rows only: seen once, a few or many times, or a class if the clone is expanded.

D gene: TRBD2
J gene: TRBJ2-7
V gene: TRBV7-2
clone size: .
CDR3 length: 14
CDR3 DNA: TGTGCCAGCAGCTTAGGCGGGGGACCTCTTGGGCAGTACTTC
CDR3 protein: CASSLGGGPLGQYF

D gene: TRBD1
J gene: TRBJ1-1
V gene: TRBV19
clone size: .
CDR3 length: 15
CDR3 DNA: TGTGCCAGTAGTATGGCCCGGACAGGGGCGACAGAAGCTTTCTTT
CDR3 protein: CASSMARTGATEAFF

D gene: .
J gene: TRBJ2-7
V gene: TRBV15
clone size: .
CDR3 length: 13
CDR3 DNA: TGTGCCACCAGCAGAGATAGGTCCTACGAGCAGTACTTC
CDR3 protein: CATSRDRSYEQYF

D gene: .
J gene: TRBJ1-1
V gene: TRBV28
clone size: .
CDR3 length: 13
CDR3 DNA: TGTGCCAGCAGTTTGCCCCCAACAGGGTTGGCTTTCTTT
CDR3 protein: CASSLPPTGLAFF

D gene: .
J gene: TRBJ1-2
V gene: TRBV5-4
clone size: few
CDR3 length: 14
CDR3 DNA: TGTGCCAGCAGCTTGGACCCACAACGGGGGGGCTACACCTTC
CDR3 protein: CASSLDPQRGGYTF

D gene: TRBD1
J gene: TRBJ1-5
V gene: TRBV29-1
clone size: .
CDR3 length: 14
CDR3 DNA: TGCAGCGTTGTCGAGGGGGCGAGCAATCAGCCCCAGCATTTT
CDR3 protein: CSVVEGASNQPQHF

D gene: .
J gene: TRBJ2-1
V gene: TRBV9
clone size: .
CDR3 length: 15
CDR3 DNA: TGTGCCAGCAGCCCCCGGACTACCCTCTACAATGAGCAGTTCTTC
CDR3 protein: CASSPRTTLYNEQFF

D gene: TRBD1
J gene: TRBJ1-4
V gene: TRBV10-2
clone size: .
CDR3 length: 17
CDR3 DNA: TGCGCCAGCAGTGAGCCTGTACAGGGGGCCTTTAACGAAAAACTGTTTTTT
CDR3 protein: CASSEPVQGAFNEKLFF

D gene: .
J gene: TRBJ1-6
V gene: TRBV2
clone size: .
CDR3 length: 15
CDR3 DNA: TGTGCCAGCAGTGAAGATCGGGCCTTGAATTCACCCCTCCACTTT
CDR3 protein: CASSEDRALNSPLHF

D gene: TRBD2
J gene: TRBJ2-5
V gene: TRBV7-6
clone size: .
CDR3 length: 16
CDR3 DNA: TGTGCCAGCAGCTTAGCTAGCGGGGGGTACCAAGAGACCCAGTACTTC
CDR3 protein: CASSLASGGYQETQYF

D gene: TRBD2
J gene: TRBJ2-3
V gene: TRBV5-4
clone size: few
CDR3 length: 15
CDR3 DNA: TGTGCCAGCAACCCGGCTAGCGGGGGCACAGATACGCAGTATTTT
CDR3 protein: CASNPASGGTDTQYF

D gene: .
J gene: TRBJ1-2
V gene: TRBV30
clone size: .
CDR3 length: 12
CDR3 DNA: TGTGCCTGGAGTGACAGGTCCCGAGGCTACACCTTC
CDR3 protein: CAWSDRSRGYTF

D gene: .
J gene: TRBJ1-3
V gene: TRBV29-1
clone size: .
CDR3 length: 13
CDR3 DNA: TGCAGCGTTGTACAGGCCTCTGGAAACACCATATATTTT
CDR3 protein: CSVVQASGNTIYF

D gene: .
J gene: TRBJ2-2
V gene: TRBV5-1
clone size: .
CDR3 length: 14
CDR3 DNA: TGCGCCAGCAGCCCTCTAGCGAACACCGGGGAGCTGTTTTTT
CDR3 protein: CASSPLANTGELFF

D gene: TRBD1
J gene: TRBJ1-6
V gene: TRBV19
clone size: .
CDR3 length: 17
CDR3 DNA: TGTGCCAGTAGTATAGGCAGGAGGACAGGAAATAATTCACCCCTCCACTTT
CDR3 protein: CASSIGRRTGNNSPLHF

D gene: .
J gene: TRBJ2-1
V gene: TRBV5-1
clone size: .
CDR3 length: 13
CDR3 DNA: TGCGCCAGCAGCTTGAGGGCTACCAATGAGCAGTTCTTC
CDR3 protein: CASSLRATNEQFF

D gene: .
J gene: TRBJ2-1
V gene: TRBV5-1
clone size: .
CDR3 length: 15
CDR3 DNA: TGCGCCAGCAGCTTCTCGGACGGTTCCTACAATGAGCAGTTCTTC
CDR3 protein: CASSFSDGSYNEQFF

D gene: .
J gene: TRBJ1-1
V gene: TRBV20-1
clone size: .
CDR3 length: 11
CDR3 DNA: TGCAGTGGCGGAGGCAGAACTGAAGCTTTCTTT
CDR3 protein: CSGGGRTEAFF

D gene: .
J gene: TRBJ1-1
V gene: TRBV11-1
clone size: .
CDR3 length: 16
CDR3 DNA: TGTGCCAGCAGTTCTATCGGTGGGACACCGAACACTGAAGCTTTCTTT
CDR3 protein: CASSSIGGTPNTEAFF

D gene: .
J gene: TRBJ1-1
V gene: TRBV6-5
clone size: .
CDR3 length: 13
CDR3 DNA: TGTGCCAGCAGTTATCGGAGGAACACTGAAGCTTTCTTT
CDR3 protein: CASSYRRNTEAFF

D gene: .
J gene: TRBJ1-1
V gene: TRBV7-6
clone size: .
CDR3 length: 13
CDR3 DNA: TGTGCCAGCAGCTTAGATAGGGGGACTGAAGCTTTCTTT
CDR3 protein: CASSLDRGTEAFF

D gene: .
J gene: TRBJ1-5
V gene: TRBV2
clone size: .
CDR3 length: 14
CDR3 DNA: TGTGCCAGCAGCGGGGGGCGGGTCAATCAGCCCCAGCATTTT
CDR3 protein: CASSGGRVNQPQHF

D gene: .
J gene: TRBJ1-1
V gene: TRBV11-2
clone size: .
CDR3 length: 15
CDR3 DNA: TGTGCCAGCAGCTTAGTGGCACCGAAGAACACTGAAGCTTTCTTT
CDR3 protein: CASSLVAPKNTEAFF

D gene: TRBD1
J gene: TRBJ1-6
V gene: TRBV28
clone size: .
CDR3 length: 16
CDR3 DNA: TGTGCCAGCAGTTTCGTTGGGACAGGGCTTAATTCACCCCTCCACTTT
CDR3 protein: CASSFVGTGLNSPLHF

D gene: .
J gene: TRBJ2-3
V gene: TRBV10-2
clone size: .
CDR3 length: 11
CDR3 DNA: TGCGCCAGCAGACACACAGATACGCAGTATTTT
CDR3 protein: CASRHTDTQYF

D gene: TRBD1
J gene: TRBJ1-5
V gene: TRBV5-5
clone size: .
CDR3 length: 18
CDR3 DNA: TGTGCCAGCAGCAGCGAGGAGGGGGCGCCGGTTCGGAATCAGCCCCAGCATTTT
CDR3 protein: CASSSEEGAPVRNQPQHF

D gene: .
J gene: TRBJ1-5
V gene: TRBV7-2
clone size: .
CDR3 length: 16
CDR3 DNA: TGTGCCAGCAGCTTAGGTTTAACAGGGCGGAGTGATCCCCAGCATTTT
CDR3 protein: CASSLGLTGRSDPQHF

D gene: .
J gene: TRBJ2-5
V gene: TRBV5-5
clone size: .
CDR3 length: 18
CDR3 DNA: TGTGCCAGCAGCTTGTTTTGGGCAGCGGAAATGAGACAAGAGACCCAGTACTTC
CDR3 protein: CASSLFWAAEMRQETQYF

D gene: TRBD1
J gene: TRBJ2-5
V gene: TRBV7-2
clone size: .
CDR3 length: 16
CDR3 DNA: TGTGCCAGCAGCCCAAGGACAGGGGGGTACCAAGAGACCCAGTACTTC
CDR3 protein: CASSPRTGGYQETQYF

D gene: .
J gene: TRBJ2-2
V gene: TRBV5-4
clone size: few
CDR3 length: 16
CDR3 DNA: TGTGCCAGCAGCCCGCCCCTACAGGGGGGGGCCGGGGAGCTGTTTTTT
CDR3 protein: CASSPPLQGGAGELFF

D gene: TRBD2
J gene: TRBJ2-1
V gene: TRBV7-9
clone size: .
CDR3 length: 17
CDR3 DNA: TGTGCCAGCAGCTTAGAAACTAGCGGGGGGGCCTACAATGAGCAGTTCTTC
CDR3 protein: CASSLETSGGAYNEQFF

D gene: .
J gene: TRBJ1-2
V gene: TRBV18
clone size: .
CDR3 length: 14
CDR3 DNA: TGTGCCAGCTCATCGCTACAAGCTAACTATGGCTACACCTTC
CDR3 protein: CASSSLQANYGYTF

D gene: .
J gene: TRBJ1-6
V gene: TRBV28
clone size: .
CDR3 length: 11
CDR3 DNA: TGTGCCAGCAGTTTAAGTCTGGCCCTCCACTTT
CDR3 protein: CASSLSLALHF

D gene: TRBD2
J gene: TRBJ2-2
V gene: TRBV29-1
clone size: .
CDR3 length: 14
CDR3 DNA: TGCAGCGTTGGGGGGGAGGGATGGACCGGGGAGCTGTTTTTT
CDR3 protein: CSVGGEGWTGELFF

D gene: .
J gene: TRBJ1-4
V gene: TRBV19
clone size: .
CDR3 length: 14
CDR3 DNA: TGTGCCAGTAGTATTGGCAGGGGTAATGAAAAACTGTTTTTT
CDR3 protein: CASSIGRGNEKLFF

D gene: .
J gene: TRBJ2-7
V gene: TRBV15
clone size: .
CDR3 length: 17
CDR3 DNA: TGTGCCACCAGCAGAGAGATCCTGGGGGACGTCTCCTACGAGCAGTACTTC
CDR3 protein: CATSREILGDVSYEQYF

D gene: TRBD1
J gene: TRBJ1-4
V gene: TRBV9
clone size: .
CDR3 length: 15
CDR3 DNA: TGTGCCAGCAGCATGACAGGGATGGGGAATGAAAAACTGTTTTTT
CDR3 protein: CASSMTGMGNEKLFF

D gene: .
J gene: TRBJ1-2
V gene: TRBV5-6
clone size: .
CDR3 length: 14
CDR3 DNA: TGTGCCAGCAGCATCTCAGGGTCCCCCTATGGCTACACCTTC
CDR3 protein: CASSISGSPYGYTF

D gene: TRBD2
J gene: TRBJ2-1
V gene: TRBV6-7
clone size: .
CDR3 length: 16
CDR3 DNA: TGTGCCAGCAATCCTAGCGGGGGGGCCGAACTCCCTGAGCAGTTCTTC
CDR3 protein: CASNPSGGAELPEQFF

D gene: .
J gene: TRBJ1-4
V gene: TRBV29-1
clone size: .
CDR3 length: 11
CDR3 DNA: TGCAGCGGCACTAATAATGAAAAACTGTTTTTT
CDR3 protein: CSGTNNEKLFF

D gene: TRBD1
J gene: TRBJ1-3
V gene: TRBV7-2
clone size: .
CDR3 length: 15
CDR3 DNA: TGTGCCAGCAGCTTGGGGACAGTCTCTGGAAACACCATATATTTT
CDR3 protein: CASSLGTVSGNTIYF

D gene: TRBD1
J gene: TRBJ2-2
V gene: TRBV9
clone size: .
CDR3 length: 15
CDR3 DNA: TGTGCCAGCAGCGGCGGGACAGGGAACACCGGGGAGCTGTTTTTT
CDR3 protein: CASSGGTGNTGELFF

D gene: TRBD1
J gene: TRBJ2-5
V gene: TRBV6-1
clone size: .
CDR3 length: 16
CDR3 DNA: TGTGCCAGCAGTGAAGTAGGCCGGTCAGGGGGTCTTGCCCAGTACTTC
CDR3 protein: CASSEVGRSGGLAQYF

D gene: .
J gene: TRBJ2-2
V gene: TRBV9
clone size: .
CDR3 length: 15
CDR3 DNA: TGTGCCAGCAGCGTAGAGGTGTGGAACACCGGGGAGCTGTTTTTT
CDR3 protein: CASSVEVWNTGELFF

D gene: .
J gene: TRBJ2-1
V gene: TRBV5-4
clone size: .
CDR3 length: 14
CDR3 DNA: TGTGCCAGCAGCGGGCTGGGGGCGTACAATGAGCAGTTCTTC
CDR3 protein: CASSGLGAYNEQFF

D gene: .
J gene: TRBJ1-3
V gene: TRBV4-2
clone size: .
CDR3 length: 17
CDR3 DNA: TGTGCCAGCAGCCTAAGGGACACCTCTGGGTCTGGAAACACCATATATTTT
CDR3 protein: CASSLRDTSGSGNTIYF

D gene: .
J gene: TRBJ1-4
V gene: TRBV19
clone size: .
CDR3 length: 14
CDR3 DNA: TGTGCCAGTAGTATAGGGGCAGTCCGCGGAAAACTGTTTTTT
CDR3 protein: CASSIGAVRGKLFF

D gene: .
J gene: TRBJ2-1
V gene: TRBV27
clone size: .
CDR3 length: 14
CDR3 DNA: TGTGCCAGCAGTTTTGGACTATTTGTCGATGAGCAGTTCTTC
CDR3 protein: CASSFGLFVDEQFF

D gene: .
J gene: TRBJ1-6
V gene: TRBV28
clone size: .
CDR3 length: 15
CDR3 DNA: TGTGCCAGCGAATCTGGACAGTTCTATAATTCACCCCTCCACTTT
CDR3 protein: CASESGQFYNSPLHF

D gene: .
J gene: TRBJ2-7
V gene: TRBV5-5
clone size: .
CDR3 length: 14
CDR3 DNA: TGTGCCAGCAGCACCCAACGCCGTGATTACGAGCAGTACTTC
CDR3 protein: CASSTQRRDYEQYF

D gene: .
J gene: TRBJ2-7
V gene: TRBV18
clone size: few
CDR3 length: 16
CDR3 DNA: TGTGCCAGCTCACCACAGGGCCGCGGATTGTTAATGGAGCAGTACTTC
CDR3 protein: CASSPQGRGLLMEQYF